The present T cell receptor beta chain was sequenced within a study of T cell responses to AZD1222 COVID-19 vaccine. Study-wide context: The analysis combined second doses at about 4 or about 12 weeks. Overall study findings and caveats: At baseline, just a handful of AZD1222 recipients tested seropositive. Rises in breadth and depth of Spike-specific TCRs came after two AZD1222 doses. Females made up more of the donors, who were largely white British, and clonal diversity may have come out too low.

The table came from immunoSEQ multiplex PCR; TCRdb's copy has only in-frame clones and leaves some out. The table has some 91,000 clones, roughly 89% seen once. This clone appeared a single time. Its antigen is unidentified. The CDR3 covers 14 residues. Germline V lookup: CDR1 SGDLS, CDR2 YYNGEE. Trimming cost V 4 bases and J 1 base, with 8 bases left between them. The sequence was obtained from an adult in good health. The chain couples TRBV9 to TRBJ2-2; D gene ambiguous. Sequences were derived from peripheral blood, sampled on day 0 of AZD1222 vaccination. Written as DNA, the CDR3 is TGTGCCAGCAGCTATCTGATGAACACCGGGGAGCTGTTTTTT. It encodes CASSYLMNTGELFF.